Presented here are 7 T cell receptor beta chains from one specimen sequenced in a study of identical twins. Via MiXCR, TCRdb re-called the 5' RACE reads, giving one row per CDR3 protein. There are 450,000 or so distinct CDR3 sequences in the sample; 11% to 15% occur only once, and roughly 0.56% lies in the top ten. In addition, the sample was reused for a study of yellow fever vaccine responses in identical twins.

Sequences were obtained from CD4+ T cells sorted from blood. Receptors were obtained from a woman in her late teens or twenties in good health.

This clonotype was counted a few times. J is TRBJ2-5 and V is TRBV20-1; 10 positions agree with TRBD2. J lost 2 bases, V lost 4 bases, and 4 bases had no gene match. Germline V gene data show CDR1 as DFQATT and CDR2 as SNEGSKA (reference sequence). There are 14 residues in the CDR3. CDR3 region: CSATAGGPQETQYF. The CDR3 nucleotides read TGCAGTGCTACAGCGGGAGGGCCGCAAGAGACCCAGTACTTC.

The chain carries TRBV10-3 and TRBJ2-1; TRBD1 might be the D (6 bases). The CDR3 spans 13 residues. Germline CDR1 ENHRY, CDR2 SYGVKD. The V end lost 7 bases, the J end lost 5 bases, and 12 bases lay between the germline ends. The CDR3 DNA reads as TGTGCCATCAACAGGGAAGGGCACAATGAGCAGTTCTTC. Amino acids: CAINREGHNEQFF.

The CDR3 is CASSEGTSYNEKLFF. The CDR3 DNA follows: TGTGCCAGCAGCGAGGGAACGAGCTACAATGAAAAACTGTTTTTT. The chain employs TRBV9 and TRBJ1-4; D is uncertain. The ends were cut back, 3 bases at V and 5 bases at J, with 14 bases in the middle. The CDR3 contains 15 residues. Germline CDR1 and CDR2: SGDLS and YYNGEE.

This clonotype was picked up many times. V and J are TRBV7-9 and TRBJ2-5; D is unresolved. V lost 0 bases to trimming and J lost 0 bases, with 5 bases between them. This CDR3 comprises 14 residues. Germline lookup yields CDR1 SEHNR and CDR2 FQNEAQ (reference sequence). The CDR3 spells CASSLAHDQETQYF. The CDR3, as DNA: TGTGCCAGCAGCTTAGCACACGACCAAGAGACCCAGTACTTC.

This clonotype showed up just a few times. This rearrangement joins TRBV28 to TRBJ2-5, with D tentatively TRBD1 or TRBD2 (5 bases each). The CDR3 length is 15 residues. CDR1 MDHEN and CDR2 SYDVKM come from the germline V gene. V was shortened by 6 bases and J by 1 base, with 15 bases between the two germline ends. DNA of the CDR3: TGTGCCAGCAGGGGACCTAGTAGGGGCCAAGAGACCCAGTACTTC. Its translation: CASRGPSRGQETQYF. The entire variable domain, with the rest obtained from reference TRBV28 and TRBJ2-5, is as follows: DVKVTQSSRYLVKRTGEKVFLECVQDMDHENMFWYRQDPGLGLRLIYFSYDVKMKEKGDIPEGYSVSREKKERFSLILESASTNQTSMYLCASRGPSRGQETQYFGPGTRLLVL.

This clonotype was counted a few times. J is TRBJ2-7 and V is TRBV5-5; D is ambiguous. The CDR3 runs 14 residues. Germline V CDR1 and CDR2: SGHKS, YYEKEE (reference sequence). Trimming took 4 bases from V and 2 from J, leaving 13 bases between them. The CDR3 DNA sequence: TGTGCCAGCAGCAGAAACCGGGCCCCCTACGAGCAGTACTTC. It codes for CASSRNRAPYEQYF. Together with reference TRBV5-5 and TRBJ2-7, the CDR3 gives the full variable domain: DAGVTQSPTHLIKTRGQQVTLRCSPISGHKSVSWYQQVLGQGPQFIFQYYEKEERGRGNFPDRFSARQFPNYSSELNVNALLLGDSALYLCASSRNRAPYEQYFGPGTRLTVT.

This clonotype was detected only a few times. The chain carries TRBV4-2 and TRBJ2-5; the D is unclear. The germline gives CDR1 LGHNA, CDR2 YNFKEQ. The V end was cut by 4 bases, the J end by 5 bases, with 17 bases between. CDR3 length equals 15 residues. The chain's CDR3 is CASSPRAAEGETQYF. The DNA for the CDR3 is TGTGCCAGCAGCCCCCGGGCCGCCGAAGGGGAGACCCAGTACTTC.